One and the same sample provided the 15 T cell receptor beta chains below, sequenced in a study of Tregs in tolerant kidney transplant recipients. Sequenced by immunoSEQ multiplex PCR; TCRdb stores in-frame clones only, minus some. Of roughly 15,000 clones in the sample, 80% were seen once. The sequencing here drew on Tregs from blood, taken before the transplant. These receptors all come from a human donor who received a combined kidney and bone marrow transplant.

The V call is TRBV11-2, the J call TRBJ1-2; TRBD1 agrees at 7 bases. After removal of 2 bases from V and 2 bases from J, the junction contained 2 bases not matched to a gene. This CDR3 is built from 14 residues. CDR1 and CDR2 (germline): SGHAT, FQNNGV. The CDR3 protein is CASSLKGGNYGYTF. Written as DNA, the CDR3 is TGTGCCAGCAGCTTAAAAGGGGGCAACTATGGCTACACCTTC.

In its sample, this clone was seen a few times. This chain links TRBV13 with TRBJ2-7, with TRBD1 as a possible D gene (5 bases). Per germline, CDR1 PRHDT and CDR2 FYEKMQ (reference sequence). The V gene lost 7 bases and the J gene lost 2 bases, with 12 bases spanning the gap. The CDR3 has 13 residues. CDR3 protein: CASTNRRTYEQYF. The CDR3 region has the DNA TGTGCCAGCACCAACAGGCGAACCTACGAGCAGTACTTC.

The chain combines TRBV5-4 with TRBJ1-1, with D possibly being TRBD1 (6 bases). Trimming removed 4 bases at V and 7 bases at J, with 23 bases between. The germline gives CDR1 SGHNT, CDR2 YYREEE (reference sequence). This CDR3 region has 16 residues. The CDR3 DNA reads as TGTGCCAGCAGCCCGGGAAGGGGGGGTGGTATGGGTGAAGCTTTCTTT. Translation: CASSPGRGGGMGEAFF.

The chain couples TRBV7-2 to TRBJ2-1, with D tentatively TRBD2 (7 bases). V was clipped by 5 bases and J by 8 bases, with 22 bases between them. CDR1 and CDR2 from the germline V gene are SGHTA and FQGNSA. The CDR3 contains 16 residues. CDR3 in DNA: TGTGCCAGCAGCCGCCGGGGGGCCGGACGCGTCTATGAGCAGTTCTTC. Its translation is CASSRRGAGRVYEQFF.

This clone came up a few times. V and J are TRBV7-2 and TRBJ2-1; a weak D match, TRBD2 (6 bases). V shed 8 bases and J shed 3 bases, with 8 bases lying between them. Germline-derived CDR1 and CDR2 are SGHTA and FQGNSA. This CDR3 region has 12 residues. CDR3 bases: TGTGCCAGCCGCGGGGACTACAATGAGCAGTTCTTC. This sequence encodes CASRGDYNEQFF.

The rearrangement joins TRBV5-1 to TRBJ1-2, with D possibly being TRBD1 (6 bases). Germline V lookup: CDR1 SGHRS, CDR2 YFSETQ. The germline V and J ends were trimmed by 0 bases and 7 bases, with 10 bases remaining between them. The CDR3 runs 13 residues. This CDR3 reads CASSLESGAGYTF. The CDR3 nucleotides are TGCGCCAGCAGCTTGGAGTCAGGGGCTGGCTACACCTTC.

The V and J genes are TRBV27 and TRBJ2-1, with 10 bases fitting TRBD2. This CDR3 comprises 14 residues. Germline V gene data show CDR1 as MNHEY and CDR2 as SMNVEV (reference sequence). V lost 8 bases, J lost 9 bases, and 10 bases stayed unmatched. The CDR3 region is CASLGPSGSIEQFF. The CDR3 coding sequence is TGTGCCAGCCTAGGTCCTAGCGGGAGTATTGAGCAGTTCTTC.

This chain links TRBV6-1 with TRBJ1-1; D is uncertain. The CDR3 has 13 amino acids. CDR1 and CDR2 from the germline V gene are MNHNS and SASEGT. The V end was cut by 7 bases, the J end by 5 bases, with 14 bases between. The CDR3 sequence is CASIYPGKTEAFF. The CDR3 coding sequence is TGTGCCAGCATATACCCCGGGAAGACTGAAGCTTTCTTT.

The chain joins TRBV19 to TRBJ2-3, with 7 bases fitting TRBD2. Germline V gene sequence: CDR1 LNHDA, CDR2 SQIVND (reference sequence). The CDR3 sequence is 16 residues long. V gave up 6 bases and J gave up 3 bases; unmatched junction bases: 12. The DNA for the CDR3 is TGTGCCAGTAGCCTGGTAGGCCAAGCGGGGACAGATACGCAGTATTTT. Translated: CASSLVGQAGTDTQYF. Full variable domain (outside the CDR3, taken from reference TRBV19 and TRBJ2-3): DGGITQSPKYLFRKEGQNVTLSCEQNLNHDAMYWYRQDPGQGLRLIYYSQIVNDFQKGDIAEGYSVSREKKESFPLTVTSAQKNPTAFYLCASSLVGQAGTDTQYFGPGTRLTVL.

The V gene is TRBV12-5, the J gene TRBJ2-6, with D possibly being TRBD1 (5 bases). The germline CDR1 and CDR2 sequences are LGHNT and FRNRAP. This CDR3 comprises 18 residues. Deletions cut 4 bases from V and 0 bases from J, with 16 bases between. The CDR3 is CASGSPSTGNSGANVLTF. CDR3 bases: TGTGCTAGTGGTTCTCCTTCCACAGGTAACTCTGGGGCCAACGTCCTGACTTTC.

The chain employs TRBV5-1 and TRBJ2-5, with 7 bases aligning to TRBD1. Trimming at V came to 2 bases and at J to 1 base, leaving 5 bases not matched to a gene. This CDR3 is built from 15 residues. Germline CDR1 is SGHRS and CDR2 is YFSETQ. DNA for the CDR3: TGCGCCAGCAGCTTCGGACAGGCATTCCAAGAGACCCAGTACTTC. It yields the protein CASSFGQAFQETQYF.

The chain carries TRBV7-2 and TRBJ2-7; D not certain. The CDR3 runs 15 residues. The V gene's germline CDR1 is SGHTA and CDR2 FQGNSA. V lost 1 base and J lost 7, with 17 bases in between. The CDR3 loop is CASSLGISYSGEQYF. The DNA for the CDR3 is TGTGCCAGCAGCTTAGGTATAAGTTATTCGGGTGAGCAGTACTTC.

The chain employs TRBV19 and TRBJ2-7; 9 positions agree with TRBD2. CDR1 is LNHDA, CDR2 SQIVND, per germline (reference sequence). The CDR3 has 15 residues. The V and J ends lost 4 bases and 7 bases, in that order; junction bases with no gene match: 11. CDR3 loop: CASSRLAVQMREQYF. In DNA, the CDR3 is TGTGCCAGTAGTAGACTAGCGGTCCAAATGAGAGAGCAGTACTTC.

This clone was recorded a few times. The rearrangement links TRBV4-1 to TRBJ1-4; possibly TRBD1 for D (6 bases). V lost 5 bases and J 5 bases, leaving 9 bases between the germline ends. This CDR3 has 13 amino acids. The germline V gene has CDR1 MGHRA and CDR2 YSYEKL. CDR3 amino acids: CASSWQGNEKLFF. Here the CDR3 DNA reads TGCGCCAGCAGCTGGCAGGGGAATGAAAAACTGTTTTTT.

This clone was detected a few times. The chain links TRBV9 to TRBJ1-2; 7 nucleotides line up with TRBD1. The ends lost 0 bases at V and 4 bases at J; junction bases unmatched: 0. Germline loops: CDR1 SGDLS, CDR2 YYNGEE. This CDR3 region has 13 residues. CDR3 DNA: TGTGCCAGCAGCGTAGGACAGGGCTATGGCTACACCTTC. Its protein is CASSVGQGYGYTF. Full variable domain (outside the CDR3, taken from reference TRBV9 and TRBJ1-2): DSGVTQTPKHLITATGQRVTLRCSPRSGDLSVYWYQQSLDQGLQFLIQYYNGEERAKGNILERFSAQQFPDLHSELNLSSLELGDSALYFCASSVGQGYGYTFGSGTRLTVV.